This T cell receptor beta chain was identified in a study of cytomegalovirus exposure and HLA in healthy donors. About the study: Tens of millions of unique TCRs from HLA-typed donors were held in an early release of data.

The CDR3 spans 12 residues. Germline V gene data show CDR1 as SQVTM and CDR2 as ANQGSEA. V lost 3 bases to trimming and J lost 6 bases, with 11 bases between them. The PCR had 60 Vbeta and 13 Jbeta primers. The protocol was immunoSEQ multiplex PCR, while the TCRdb copy is restricted to in-frame clones and leaves out a portion. The sample consists of about 92,000 clones, about 83% of them appearing once. Study-level points and caveats: Cytomegalovirus status, reportedly, was diagnosed with high specificity and sensitivity by the classifier. In vitro assays verified that three CMV-associated chains recognized CMV antigens specifically.

This clone was picked up one time. Its specificity is not known. It was healthy bone marrow donors who served as donors. This receptor was identified in a woman aged 18-29 years in good health and CMV-seropositive. The sequenced sample consisted of PBMCs. The chain has TRBV29-1 and TRBJ1-1; D is perhaps TRBD1 (5 bases). This CDR3 reads CSVEGDWAEAFF. The CDR3 DNA reads as TGCAGCGTTGAGGGGGACTGGGCTGAAGCTTTCTTT. Combining the CDR3 with reference TRBV29-1 and TRBJ1-1 gives the whole variable domain SAVISQKPSRDICQRGTSLTIQCQVDSQVTMMFWYRQQPGQSLTLIATANQGSEATYESGFVIDKFPISRPNLTFSTLTVSNMSPEDSSIYLCSVEGDWAEAFFGQGTRLTVV.